This TCR beta chain originates from a study of T cell repertoires in cytomegalovirus infection (dated by TCRdb to about 2019). In the study overall: Alongside well-studied HLA-B-restricted epitopes, the peptide stimulations were aimed at recently identified HLA-C-restricted CMV epitopes, whose presentation resists viral immunomodulation. Donor HLA type was relevant to the analysis, as public TCR beta signatures indicated carriage of CMV infection together with the matching HLA type. General study outcomes and caveats: Cumulative frequency of public TCR beta family members discriminated carriers of CMV infection plus the relevant HLA type in this cohort and an independent roughly 330-donor cohort. The ex vivo response was dominated by HLA-C-restricted CMV-specific TCR beta clonotypes, and the single most frequent clonotype in two of eight donors was supplied by these HLA-C-restricted clonotypes.

Instrument used: Illumina HiSeq 1500. The public reads were reanalyzed by TCRdb: fastp trimming at Q25, MiXCR alignment, in-frame beta chains only. Every distinct CDR3 protein forms one entry, paired with its most common genes and DNA. In this sample the table shows 550,000 to 700,000 distinct CDR3 sequences, just under 40% of which occur a single time. The ten largest clones take up 48% of the sample. The sample's treatment or condition label, decoded: in vitro stimulation with specific CMV peptide epitopes to enrich CMV-specific T cells. This clonotype was seen once. This receptor's antigen is unknown. There are no base qualities to consult, and no much larger clone falls within one base. A single read offers scant evidence. This receptor was obtained from a human donor in good health (CMV status not recorded). Some clones in this sample may be carry-over from other donors' samples. The sequenced sample was cultured PBMCs, obtained from culture after CMV antigen stimulation.

The CDR3 region has the sequence CASGRLSSPLHF. The nucleotides read TGTGCCAGCGGCCGGCTGTCTTCACCCCTCCACTTT. This sequence uses TRBV12-3 or TRBV12-4 and TRBJ1-6; no D gene is confidently identified. Trimming costs V 8 bases and J 9 bases, and their ends lie 11 bases apart. CDR3 length: 12 amino acids, cysteine to phenylalanine. CDR3 DNA is the only sequence kept; it has 36 bases, read in frame from the first base.